Shown below are 30 T cell receptor beta chains from a single sample sequenced in a study of blood T cell repertoires in COVID-19. Here immunoSEQ multiplex PCR was the method, and the copy in TCRdb shows in-frame clones only, minus some. This sample yields 250,000 to 300,000 clones, of which over 70% are seen a single time; 10% to 13% belongs to the top ten. The sample comprised peripheral blood. Receptors originate from an older woman with COVID-19, enrolled during active disease.

The V gene is TRBV19, the J gene TRBJ1-2; 7 nucleotides align to TRBD1. The trim removed 5 bases at V and 0 bases at J, leaving 3 bases unmatched. Germline V gene data show CDR1 as LNHDA and CDR2 as SQIVND (reference sequence). The CDR3 has 14 amino acids. This CDR3 reads CASSGGQSNYGYTF. DNA of the CDR3: TGTGCCAGTAGTGGGGGACAGTCTAACTATGGCTACACCTTC.

The V and J genes are TRBV9 and TRBJ2-7, with TRBD1 as a possible D gene (6 bases). This CDR3 comprises 13 residues. Germline V gene data show CDR1 as SGDLS and CDR2 as YYNGEE. Trimming removed 9 bases at V and 2 bases at J, with 15 bases between. CDR3 sequence (DNA): TGTGCCACCAGGACAGAAGGGACCTACGAGCAGTACTTC. Translated: CATRTEGTYEQYF. Full variable domain (missing parts from reference TRBV9 and TRBJ2-7): DSGVTQTPKHLITATGQRVTLRCSPRSGDLSVYWYQQSLDQGLQFLIQYYNGEERAKGNILERFSAQQFPDLHSELNLSSLELGDSALYFCATRTEGTYEQYFGPGTRLTVT.

The J gene is TRBJ2-7, the V gene TRBV2; 7 bases align to TRBD2. CDR3 length: 13 residues. The V and J ends lost 7 bases and 2 bases, in that order; junction bases with no gene match: 5. CDR1 is SNHLY, CDR2 FYNNEI, per germline. The CDR3 reads CASKPGTTYEQYF. The DNA of the CDR3 is TGTGCCAGCAAACCGGGGACTACCTACGAGCAGTACTTC.

The J gene is TRBJ1-6, the V gene TRBV12-5; possible D gene TRBD1, 5 bases. The V end was cut by 8 bases, the J end by 12 bases, with 14 bases between. The germline gives CDR1 LGHNT, CDR2 FRNRAP. This CDR3 has 12 amino acids. The CDR3 reads CASSRDRLPLHF. The CDR3 bases are TGTGCTAGTTCCAGGGATAGGTTACCCCTCCACTTT.

The genes are TRBV7-9 and TRBJ2-2; 7 bases line up with TRBD2. J lost 7 bases, V lost 5 bases, and 13 bases had no gene match. The CDR3 spans 16 residues. Germline CDR1 and CDR2: SEHNR and FQNEAQ (reference sequence). The CDR3 DNA follows: TGTGCCAGCAGCACCATCAGCGGGAAATCTAGCGGGGAGCTGTTTTTT. It specifies CASSTISGKSSGELFF.

This clone was counted between two and nine times. The rearrangement joins TRBV18 to TRBJ1-1; D gene unclear. The CDR3 runs to 12 residues. Deletions cut 1 base from V and 10 bases from J, with 10 bases between. Germline CDR1 KGHSH, CDR2 LQKENI. The chain's CDR3 is CASSPRRESAFF. As DNA, the CDR3 is TGTGCCAGCTCACCACGGAGGGAGTCAGCTTTCTTT.

This chain uses TRBV10-2 with TRBJ1-5; D uncertain. Trimming cost V 6 bases and J 11 bases, with 11 bases left between them. Germline V gene data show CDR1 as WSHSY and CDR2 as SAAADI. CDR3 length: 11 residues. The CDR3 sequence is CASSSGMSQHF. DNA of the CDR3: TGCGCCAGCAGCTCGGGGATGTCCCAGCATTTT.

The chain joins TRBV19 to TRBJ2-3; 7 positions agree with TRBD2. In germline, CDR1 is LNHDA, CDR2 SQIVND (reference sequence). The V gene end was trimmed by 6 bases and the J gene end by 2 bases; junction bases not matched to a gene: 5. The CDR3 runs to 14 residues. The chain's CDR3 is CASSEGGYTDTQYF. As DNA, the CDR3 is TGTGCCAGTAGCGAGGGAGGGTACACAGATACGCAGTATTTT.

The chain joins TRBV19 to TRBJ2-1, with 12 bases identical to TRBD2. With 3 bases clipped from V and 7 bases from J, the junction kept 22 bases outside the gene matches. Germline V CDR1 and CDR2: LNHDA, SQIVND (reference sequence). The CDR3 runs to 21 residues. As DNA, the CDR3 is TGTGCCAGTAGTATCGATCCCGCCGGGACTAGCGGGCGGGGGAGGGGAAATGAGCAGTTCTTC. It encodes CASSIDPAGTSGRGRGNEQFF.

V gene TRBV19 combines with J gene TRBJ1-5, with TRBD1 as a possible D gene (6 bases). The V gene lost 7 bases and the J gene lost 1 base, with 14 bases spanning the gap. The CDR3 loop spans 15 amino acids. Per the germline V gene, CDR1 is LNHDA and CDR2 is SQIVND (reference sequence). Here the CDR3 reads CASTNRVNSNQPQHF. The CDR3 region has the DNA TGTGCCAGTACAAACAGGGTAAACAGCAATCAGCCCCAGCATTTT. The variable domain in full, completed from reference TRBV19 and TRBJ1-5, reads DGGITQSPKYLFRKEGQNVTLSCEQNLNHDAMYWYRQDPGQGLRLIYYSQIVNDFQKGDIAEGYSVSREKKESFPLTVTSAQKNPTAFYLCASTNRVNSNQPQHFGDGTRLSIL.

This rearrangement joins TRBV3-1 (or the pseudogene TRBV3-2) to TRBJ1-1; D is uncertain. Germline loops: CDR1 LGHDT, CDR2 YNNKEL (reference sequence). The CDR3 consists of 13 residues. V lost 4 bases to trimming and J lost 8 bases, with 14 bases between them. CDR3 DNA sequence: TGTGCCAGCAGCCGTCTCGCCGGGGAGGAAGCTTTCTTT. Translated: CASSRLAGEEAFF.

The V call is TRBV19, the J call TRBJ1-1; tentatively, D is TRBD1 (5 bases). The CDR3 runs to 13 residues. Germline V CDR1 and CDR2: LNHDA, SQIVND (reference sequence). The V gene lost 3 bases and the J gene lost 6 bases, with 11 bases spanning the gap. The CDR3 sequence: CASSIPRQSEAFF. The CDR3 region has the DNA TGTGCCAGTAGTATCCCCAGACAGTCTGAAGCTTTCTTT.

V gene TRBV5-4 combines with J gene TRBJ1-2, with TRBD1 identical over 7 bases. Germline V CDR1 and CDR2: SGHNT, YYREEE (reference sequence). Trimming cost V 4 bases and J 3 bases; bases outside gene matches: 6. This CDR3 has 14 residues. CDR3 sequence reads: CASSLRTGDYGYTF. The CDR3 DNA reads TGTGCCAGCAGCCTCCGGACAGGAGACTATGGCTACACCTTC.

The chain couples TRBV21-1 to TRBJ2-2; TRBD2 reflects the table's D call only, with no check against the DNA. TRBV21-1 is recorded as a pseudogene. This CDR3 is built from 16 residues. In DNA, the CDR3 is TGTGCCAGCACCAACCAAATAGCGGGAGCGTTCGGGGAGCTGTTTTTT. It is translated as CASTNQIAGAFGELFF.

The chain uses TRBV3-1 (or the pseudogene TRBV3-2) and TRBJ2-1; no clear D gene. This CDR3 is 13 amino acids long. Germline values: CDR1 LGHDT, CDR2 YNNKEL (reference sequence). Trimming stripped 0 bases from V and 10 bases from J, with 10 bases between. CDR3 nucleotide sequence: TGTGCCAGCAGCCAAGATCCTCTTGCGGAGCAGTTCTTC. Its translation: CASSQDPLAEQFF.

The chain links TRBV28 to TRBJ1-5; D possibly corresponds to TRBD1 (5 bases). The CDR3 is made up of 13 amino acids. V was trimmed by 9 bases and J by 6 bases, leaving 15 bases between them. Looked up from germline, CDR1 is MDHEN and CDR2 is SYDVKM. CDR3 region: CASHQGRGQPQHF. In DNA, the CDR3 is TGTGCCAGTCATCAGGGTCGAGGTCAGCCCCAGCATTTT.

The chain carries TRBV27 and TRBJ1-6; the match to TRBD1 covers 12 bases. In germline, CDR1 is MNHEY, CDR2 SMNVEV (reference sequence). V gave up 7 bases and J gave up 7 bases; unmatched junction bases: 2. There are 14 residues in the CDR3. The CDR3 sequence: CASKGTGGNSPLHF. In nucleotides, the CDR3 is TGTGCCAGCAAGGGGACAGGGGGCAATTCACCCCTCCACTTT.

The J gene is TRBJ1-5, the V gene TRBV10-3; D might be TRBD1 (5 bases). Trimming removed 0 bases at V and 2 bases at J, with 14 bases between. CDR1 and CDR2 (germline): ENHRY, SYGVKD. The CDR3 length is 17 residues. CDR3 loop: CAISESTPQGGNQPQHF. The CDR3 bases are TGTGCCATCAGTGAGTCGACCCCTCAGGGCGGCAATCAGCCCCAGCATTTT.

The chain combines TRBV5-4 with TRBJ2-5; no reliable D call. The CDR3 spans 13 residues. From germline, CDR1 is SGHNT and CDR2 YYREEE (reference sequence). Deletions cut 2 bases from V and 2 bases from J, with 7 bases between. The CDR3 protein is CASSFGFQETQYF. The CDR3 nucleotides are TGTGCCAGCAGCTTCGGGTTTCAAGAGACCCAGTACTTC.

This chain joins TRBV11-2 and TRBJ1-4, with D possibly matching TRBD1 (5 bases). The V and J ends lost 5 bases and 6 bases respectively, with 19 bases between them. CDR1 SGHAT and CDR2 FQNNGV come from the germline V gene. CDR3 length: 16 amino acids. CDR3 residues: CASSPFTGRRYEKLFF. Written as DNA, the CDR3 is TGTGCCAGCAGCCCTTTCACAGGCCGCCGCTATGAAAAACTGTTTTTT.

The rearrangement links TRBV2 to TRBJ2-1; D perhaps matches TRBD1 (5 bases). The CDR3 loop spans 14 amino acids. CDR1 is SNHLY, CDR2 FYNNEI, per germline. With 6 bases removed from V and 5 bases from J, the gap between germline ends came to 14 bases. The chain's CDR3 is CASRPLRTNNEQFF. CDR3 in DNA: TGTGCCAGCAGGCCCTTGAGGACAAACAATGAGCAGTTCTTC.

This CDR3 is CASSVTGGPNKDTQYF. CDR3 DNA sequence: TGTGCCAGCAGCGTAACGGGAGGGCCGAATAAAGATACGCAGTATTTT. V gene TRBV9 combines with J gene TRBJ2-3; 8 nucleotides agree with TRBD2. The ends lost 1 base at V and 5 bases at J; junction bases unmatched: 9. The germline V gene has CDR1 SGDLS and CDR2 YYNGEE. The CDR3 loop spans 16 amino acids.

V usage is TRBV20-1 and J usage is TRBJ1-1; no clear D gene. Germline values: CDR1 DFQATT, CDR2 SNEGSKA (reference sequence). There are 14 residues in the CDR3. Deletions cut 3 bases from V and 10 bases from J, with 21 bases between. This chain's CDR3 is CSASGLGVRDGAFF. The CDR3 region has the DNA TGCAGTGCTAGTGGTCTAGGTGTGCGGGATGGAGCTTTCTTT.

J is TRBJ2-2 and V is TRBV7-9; D not certain. V gave up 5 bases and J gave up 6 bases, with 10 bases separating them. CDR3 size: 13 residues. Germline CDR1 is SEHNR and CDR2 is FQNEAQ (reference sequence). CDR3 coding DNA: TGTGCCAGCAGCCGGCCCCAGGCCGGGGAGCTGTTTTTT. It is translated as CASSRPQAGELFF. The variable domain in full, completed from reference TRBV7-9 and TRBJ2-2, reads DTGVSQNPRHKITKRGQNVTFRCDPISEHNRLYWYRQTLGQGPEFLTYFQNEAQLEKSRLLSDRFSAERPKGSFSTLEIQRTEQGDSAMYLCASSRPQAGELFFGEGSRLTVL.

The chain recombines TRBV25-1 with TRBJ1-4, with TRBD1 matching 10 bases. The CDR3 loop spans 16 amino acids. V gave up 10 bases and J gave up 2 bases; unmatched junction bases: 10. Germline V gene lookup returns CDR1 MGHDK and CDR2 SYGVNS. The CDR3 protein is CATQAGTGETNEKLFF. The CDR3 DNA reads TGTGCCACCCAGGCTGGGACAGGGGAGACTAATGAAAAACTGTTTTTT.

J is TRBJ1-3 and V is TRBV12-5; no reliable D call. The CDR3 totals 14 residues. The V and J ends lost 6 bases and 0 bases respectively, with 9 bases between them. Germline CDR1 is LGHNT and CDR2 is FRNRAP. CDR3 sequence (DNA): TGTGCTAGTGGAGGTACAGCCTCTGGAAACACCATATATTTT. Translation gives CASGGTASGNTIYF.

The rearrangement joins TRBV28 to TRBJ2-7, with TRBD1 matching 7 bases. V shed 8 bases and J 1 base; nucleotides not matched to a gene: 5. CDR1 and CDR2 from the germline V gene are MDHEN and SYDVKM. The CDR3 consists of 13 residues. The CDR3 sequence: CASGYRGSYEQYF. The CDR3 nucleotides are TGTGCCAGCGGTTACAGGGGTTCCTACGAGCAGTACTTC.

The chain has TRBV18 and TRBJ2-3; the D is unclear. Germline V gives CDR1 KGHSH, CDR2 LQKENI. The V end was cut by 2 bases, the J end by 4 bases, with 13 bases between. The CDR3 covers 15 residues. The CDR3 nucleotides read TGTGCCAGCTCACCAACCTACGAGCGTTCAGATACGCAGTATTTT. Translated: CASSPTYERSDTQYF.

This chain uses TRBV30 with TRBJ1-6; a weak D match, TRBD1 (6 bases). The CDR3 runs 14 residues. Trimming shortened V by 5 bases and J by 5 bases, and 13 bases separated the two germline ends. Germline V gene lookup returns CDR1 GTSNPN and CDR2 SVGIG (reference sequence). CDR3 nucleotides: TGTGCCTGGCTGCAGGGGATTCATAATTCACCCCTCCACTTT. It codes for CAWLQGIHNSPLHF.

The chain recombines TRBV28 with TRBJ2-1; tentative D call: TRBD1 (5 bases). CDR1 is MDHEN and CDR2 is SYDVKM in the germline V gene. The CDR3 length is 12 residues. Trimming took 11 bases from V and 1 from J, leaving 9 bases between them. CDR3 DNA: TGTGCCGGGGCAGGGTCCTACAATGAGCAGTTCTTC. This translates into CAGAGSYNEQFF.